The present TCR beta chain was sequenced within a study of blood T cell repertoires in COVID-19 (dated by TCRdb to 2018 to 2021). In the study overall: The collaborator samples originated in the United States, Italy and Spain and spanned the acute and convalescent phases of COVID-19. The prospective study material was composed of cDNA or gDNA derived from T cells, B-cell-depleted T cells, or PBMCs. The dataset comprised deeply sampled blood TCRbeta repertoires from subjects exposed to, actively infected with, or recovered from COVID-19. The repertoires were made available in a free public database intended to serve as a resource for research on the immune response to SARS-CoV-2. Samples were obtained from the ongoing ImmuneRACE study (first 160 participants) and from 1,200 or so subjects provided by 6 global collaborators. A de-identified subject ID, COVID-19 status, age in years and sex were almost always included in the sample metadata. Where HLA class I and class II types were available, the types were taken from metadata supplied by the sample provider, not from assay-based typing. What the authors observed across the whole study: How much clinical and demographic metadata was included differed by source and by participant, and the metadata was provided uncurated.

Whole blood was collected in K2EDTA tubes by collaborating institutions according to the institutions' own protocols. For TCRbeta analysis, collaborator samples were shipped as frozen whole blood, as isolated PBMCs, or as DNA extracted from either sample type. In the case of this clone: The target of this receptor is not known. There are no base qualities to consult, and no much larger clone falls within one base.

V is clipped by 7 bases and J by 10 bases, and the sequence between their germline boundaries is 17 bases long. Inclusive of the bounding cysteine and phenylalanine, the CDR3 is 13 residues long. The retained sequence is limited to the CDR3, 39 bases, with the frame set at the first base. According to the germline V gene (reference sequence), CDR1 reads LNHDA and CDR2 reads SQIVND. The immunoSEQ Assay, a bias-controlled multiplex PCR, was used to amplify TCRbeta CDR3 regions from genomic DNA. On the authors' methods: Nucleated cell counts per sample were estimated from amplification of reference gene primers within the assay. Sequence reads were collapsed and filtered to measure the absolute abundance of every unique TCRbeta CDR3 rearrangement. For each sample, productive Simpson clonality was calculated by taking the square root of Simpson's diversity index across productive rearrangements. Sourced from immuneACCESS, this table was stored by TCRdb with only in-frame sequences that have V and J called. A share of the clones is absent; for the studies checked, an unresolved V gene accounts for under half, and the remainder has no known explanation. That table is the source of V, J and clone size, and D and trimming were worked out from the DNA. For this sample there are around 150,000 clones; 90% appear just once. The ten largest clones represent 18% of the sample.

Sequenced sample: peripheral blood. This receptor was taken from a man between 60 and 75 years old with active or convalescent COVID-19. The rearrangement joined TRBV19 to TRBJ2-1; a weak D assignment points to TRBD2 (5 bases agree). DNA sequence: TGTGCCAGTACCCCTCGACTTGGACTCGAGCAGTTCTTC. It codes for CASTPRLGLEQFF.